A selection of T cell receptor beta chains follows, all from one sample in a study of human T cells and chemical hapten exposure. TCRdb reanalysed the reads using MiXCR and keeps one entry per CDR3 protein. The sample includes 95,000 to 150,000 distinct CDR3 sequences, 8.5% of them seen just once. The sequencing input was whole blood. Receptors originate from a human donor in good health. Some clones in this sample may be carry-over from other donors' samples. Both conserved end residues are part of each CDR3. The D gene is left open where the match is weak. Clone size is given for some rows only: seen once, a few or many times, or a class if the clone is expanded.

clone_size j_call v_call d_call cdr3_aa cdr3_nt
few TRBJ2-2 TRBV2 . CASRQARNTGELFF TGTGCCAGCCGTCAGGCTAGGAACACCGGGGAGCTGTTTTTT
many TRBJ2-3 TRBV7-6 TRBD2 CASSPLGAGGGTDTQYF TGTGCCAGCAGCCCGTTGGGGGCGGGAGGAGGTACAGATACGCAGTATTTT
many TRBJ2-7 TRBV5-8 TRBD2 CASSLFGTSGAPYEQYF TGTGCCAGCAGCTTGTTCGGGACTAGCGGGGCCCCCTACGAGCAGTACTTC
. TRBJ2-6 TRBV5-1 . CASSLYGQTGANVLTF TGCGCCAGCAGCCTATATGGACAGACTGGGGCCAACGTCCTGACTTTC
many TRBJ1-2 TRBV4-1 TRBD1 CASSQEDREYGYTF TGCGCCAGCAGCCAAGAAGACAGGGAATATGGCTACACCTTC
many TRBJ1-1 TRBV6-1 . CASSKTTAQNTEAFF TGTGCCAGCAGCAAGACGACAGCCCAAAACACTGAAGCTTTCTTT
. TRBJ2-7 TRBV4-2 TRBD2 CASSQLGLAGGSSYEQYF TGTGCCAGCAGCCAACTGGGACTAGCGGGGGGGAGCTCCTACGAGCAGTACTTC
. TRBJ2-4 TRBV6-2/TRBV6-3 TRBD1 CASSEGTGGIGNIQYF TGTGCCAGCAGTGAAGGGACAGGGGGCATCGGAAACATTCAGTACTTC
many TRBJ2-3 TRBV7-9 . CASSPSGRTDTQYF TGTGCCAGCAGCCCCTCAGGGCGCACAGATACGCAGTATTTT
many TRBJ1-6 TRBV2 . CASSDRENSPLHF TGTGCCAGCAGTGACAGGGAGAATTCACCCCTCCACTTT
few TRBJ1-3 TRBV11-2 . CASSLGGGSSGNTIYF TGTGCCAGCAGCTTAGGCGGGGGGAGCTCTGGAAACACCATATATTTT
many TRBJ2-3 TRBV20-1 TRBD2 CSVIASGGTDTQYF TGCAGCGTCATAGCGAGCGGGGGCACAGATACGCAGTATTTT
few TRBJ1-1 TRBV12-5 TRBD1 CASGTGQDEAFF TGTGCTAGTGGTACGGGACAGGACGAAGCTTTCTTT
many TRBJ1-5 TRBV6-1 . CASSEVGRWKSHRNQPQHF TGTGCCAGCAGTGAAGTGGGACGGTGGAAGTCTCATCGCAATCAGCCCCAGCATTTT
many TRBJ1-2 TRBV2 TRBD1 CASSGPGTGRDGYTF TGTGCCAGCAGCGGGCCTGGGACAGGGAGAGACGGCTACACCTTC
. TRBJ2-1 TRBV5-1 . CASSPEGRYNEQFF TGCGCCAGCAGCCCGGAGGGTCGCTACAATGAGCAGTTCTTC
many TRBJ1-3 TRBV7-9 . CASNPVGELSGNTIYF TGTGCCAGCAACCCTGTGGGGGAACTCTCTGGAAACACCATATATTTT
many TRBJ2-3 TRBV4-2 TRBD2 CASSQEGLAGGADTQYF TGTGCCAGCAGCCAAGAGGGACTAGCGGGGGGGGCTGATACGCAGTATTTT
few TRBJ2-7 TRBV12-3/TRBV12-4 . CASSPDLYEQYF TGTGCCAGCAGTCCGGACTTATACGAGCAGTACTTC
. TRBJ1-6 TRBV12-3/TRBV12-4 . CASSLWENGDSPLHF TGTGCCAGCAGTTTATGGGAAAACGGAGATTCACCCCTCCACTTT
few TRBJ2-2 TRBV20-1 TRBD2 CSARDGRTPNTGELFF TGCAGTGCTAGAGACGGGAGGACCCCGAACACCGGGGAGCTGTTTTTT
few TRBJ1-5 TRBV7-9 . CASSLEGGFNQPQHF TGTGCCAGCAGCTTAGAAGGGGGGTTCAATCAGCCCCAGCATTTT
many TRBJ1-2 TRBV7-2 . CASSLGRDNYGYTF TGTGCCAGCAGCTTAGGACGGGATAACTATGGCTACACCTTC
many TRBJ1-4 TRBV2 . CASSGNRAEKLFF TGTGCCAGCAGTGGTAACAGGGCTGAAAAACTGTTTTTT
few TRBJ1-3 TRBV20-1 . CSARVTVGNTIYF TGCAGTGCTAGAGTGACGGTTGGAAACACCATATATTTT
. TRBJ1-1 TRBV20-1 . CSARDGRGTEAFF TGCAGTGCTAGAGATGGACGGGGCACTGAAGCTTTCTTT
. TRBJ2-5 TRBV7-9 TRBD1 CASSLGTVETQYF TGTGCCAGCAGCCTCGGGACAGTAGAGACCCAGTACTTC
few TRBJ2-2 TRBV2 . CASRTLRGSGELFF TGTGCCAGCAGGACTCTCAGGGGCTCCGGGGAGCTGTTTTTT
many TRBJ1-2 TRBV27 TRBD1 CATWTGANYGYTF TGTGCCACCTGGACAGGGGCAAACTATGGCTACACCTTC
. TRBJ2-1 TRBV11-2 . CASSLSSAREESYNEQFF TGTGCCAGCAGCTTATCTAGCGCGAGGGAAGAATCCTACAATGAGCAGTTCTTC
few TRBJ2-1 TRBV18 . CASSPAPGTYNEQFF TGTGCCAGCTCACCAGCTCCAGGGACCTACAATGAGCAGTTCTTC
. TRBJ1-5 TRBV20-1 TRBD1 CSVTGDSNQPQHF TGCAGTGTCACAGGGGATAGCAATCAGCCCCAGCATTTT
many TRBJ1-5 TRBV7-2 . CASSHRADQPQHF TGTGCCAGCAGCCACAGGGCCGATCAGCCCCAGCATTTT
few TRBJ2-7 TRBV25-1 . CASSESPYEQYF TGTGCCAGCAGTGAATCCCCATACGAGCAGTACTTC
few TRBJ2-7 TRBV5-1 . CASSLGAVYEQYF TGCGCCAGCAGCTTGGGTGCAGTTTACGAGCAGTACTTC
few TRBJ2-7 TRBV12-3/TRBV12-4 TRBD2 CASSLRTSGDYEQYF TGTGCCAGCAGTTTGCGGACTAGCGGGGACTACGAGCAGTACTTC
many TRBJ2-7 TRBV11-3 . CASSLGRDYEQYF TGTGCCAGCAGCTTAGGGCGGGATTACGAGCAGTACTTC
. TRBJ2-2 TRBV9 . CASSLVAGELFF TGTGCCAGCAGTCTTGTCGCCGGGGAGCTGTTTTTT
. TRBJ2-7 TRBV2 TRBD1 CASSEQGQGTYSYEQYF TGTGCCAGCAGTGAACAAGGACAGGGGACCTACTCCTACGAGCAGTACTTC
many TRBJ1-1 TRBV5-1 . CASSLESMNTEAFF TGCGCCAGCAGCTTGGAATCAATGAACACTGAAGCTTTCTTT
many TRBJ1-5 TRBV6-1 . CASSGLHGNQGRNQPQHF TGTGCCAGCAGTGGTCTGCACGGAAACCAGGGCCGCAATCAGCCCCAGCATTTT
few TRBJ2-7 TRBV6-5 . CASSYAGGVGYEQYF TGTGCCAGCAGTTACGCAGGGGGGGTTGGCTACGAGCAGTACTTC
. TRBJ2-2 TRBV6-5 TRBD1 CASSRAGTDTGELFF TGTGCCAGCAGTAGAGCCGGGACAGACACCGGGGAGCTGTTTTTT
. TRBJ2-2 TRBV7-9 TRBD1 CASSLGKPGQGSGELFF TGTGCCAGCAGCTTAGGCAAACCGGGACAGGGGTCCGGGGAGCTGTTTTTT
few TRBJ2-7 TRBV6-5 . CASATAYEQYF TGTGCCAGCGCGACCGCCTACGAGCAGTACTTC
few TRBJ2-2 TRBV7-9 . CASQGIGELFF TGTGCCAGCCAGGGGATCGGGGAGCTGTTTTTT
many TRBJ1-1 TRBV7-6 . CASSLGEVRAEAFF TGTGCCAGCAGCTTAGGAGAAGTACGGGCAGAAGCTTTCTTT
many TRBJ2-2 TRBV12-3/TRBV12-4 . CASTETGSGELFF TGTGCCAGCACCGAGACAGGCTCCGGGGAGCTGTTTTTT